Shown below are 2 T cell receptor beta chains from a single sample sequenced in a study of T cell repertoires in cytomegalovirus infection. One entry per CDR3 protein results from TCRdb running MiXCR on the reads. This sample has hundreds of thousands of distinct CDR3 sequences, with approximately 33% found just once. Sequencing used PBMCs. These receptors were taken from a human donor in good health (CMV status not recorded). Some clones in this sample may be carry-over from other donors' samples.

The V and J genes are TRBV6-8 and TRBJ1-1, with 9 nucleotides matching TRBD1. The length of the CDR3 is 16 residues. Germline V gene sequence: CDR1 MNHGY, CDR2 SAAAGT. Germline trimming cut 6 bases from V and 1 base from J; bases unmatched to any gene: 9. In DNA form, the CDR3 reads TGTGCCAGCAGCCCAAAACCGGGACAGGGGAACACTGAAGCTTTCTTT. Protein product: CASSPKPGQGNTEAFF.

This clonotype showed up many times. CDR3 nucleotide sequence: TGTGCCAGCAGCTTAGCCCCTAACACCGGGGAGCTGTTTTTT. Its protein product is CASSLAPNTGELFF. V and J are TRBV7-2 and TRBJ2-2; D is unclear. Deletions cut 0 bases from V and 2 bases from J, with 4 bases between. The length of the CDR3 is 14 residues. CDR1 and CDR2 (germline): SGHTA, FQGNSA.